This T cell receptor (beta chain) stems from a study of response to subunit inactivated influenza vaccine. This clonotype was observed a few times. Its antigen is not identified. TCRdb redid the calling of the RT-PCR reads with MiXCR, one entry per CDR3 protein. Of approximately 530,000 distinct CDR3 sequences in the sample, roughly 8.2% were seen once. The study's findings and limits: It was suggested by the authors that few new T cells are recruited by each seasonal influenza vaccination.

The V and J ends lost 3 bases and 5 bases respectively, with 5 bases between them. Germline lookup yields CDR1 SGHAT and CDR2 FQNNGV. The CDR3 length is 12 residues. The TCR sequence derives from a man between 50 and 75 years old who received an inactivated influenza vaccine. Sequenced here: PBMCs from blood, sampled about 23 months after vaccination. The chain recombines TRBV11-2 with TRBJ2-1, with D uncertain. The DNA for the CDR3 is TGTGCCAGCAGCTTCCCAAACAATGAGCAGTTCTTC. It yields the protein CASSFPNNEQFF. Full variable domain (rest looked up from reference TRBV11-2 and TRBJ2-1): EAGVAQSPRYKIIEKRQSVAFWCNPISGHATLYWYQQILGQGPKLLIQFQNNGVVDDSQLPKDRFSAERLKGVDSTLKIQPAKLEDSAVYLCASSFPNNEQFFGPGTRLTVL.